This T cell receptor beta chain is from a study of cytomegalovirus exposure and HLA in healthy donors. Findings and limits, study-wide: Previous analysis showed most TCR beta V segments were productive about 87% or about 30% of the time.

The PCR contained 60 Vbeta and 13 Jbeta primers. Using immunoSEQ multiplex PCR, the repertoire was profiled, and TCRdb retains in-frame clones only, with some absent. The sample has under 200,000 clones, 75% to 90% seen once. The CDR3 has 14 residues. V shed 6 bases and J shed 2 bases, with 14 bases lying between them. From germline, CDR1 is MDHEN and CDR2 SYDVKM. About this clone: The antigen is undetermined.

The source material was PBMCs. This TCR came from a woman in her thirties in good health and CMV-seronegative. The V and J genes are TRBV28 and TRBJ2-7, with a tentative D call TRBD2 (6 bases). This chain's CDR3 is CASRGGGEAYEQYF. Written as DNA, the CDR3 is TGTGCCAGCAGGGGTGGAGGGGAGGCCTACGAGCAGTACTTC.